This T cell receptor beta chain emerged from a study of shared clonotypes between healthy human individuals. Study overall: The donors, a couple of women and a few men, were aged 18 to 49. Study findings and constraints: Non-shared clonotypes were found to have lower generation probabilities than the clonotypes that were shared by all four of the sorted-subset donors. Sharing across four donors was seen in 4% to 6.5% of naive CD4 clonotypes.

The CDR3 is made up of 14 amino acids. The V end was cut by 4 bases, the J end by 4 bases, with 14 bases between. Looked up from germline, CDR1 is SGHRS and CDR2 is YFSETQ. In the source study's methods: Sequence data from immunoSEQ were junction-only and lacked quality scores; consequently, filtering differed. Sequenced by immunoSEQ multiplex PCR; TCRdb stores in-frame clones only, minus some. That table gives V, J and clone size, and the DNA gave D and trimming. This table has about 2.5 million clones, roughly 90% appearing once. Regarding this clone: As yet, its antigen is unknown.

The sequencing input was naive CD4+ T cells from PBMCs. This sample's subset: CD45RA+ positively selected. The rearrangement joins TRBV5-1 to TRBJ1-2, with D maybe TRBD1 (5 bases). The receptor was isolated from a young man in good health. Some clones in this sample may be carry-over from other donors' samples. Here the CDR3 reads CASSRDHPGYGYTF. DNA of the CDR3: TGCGCCAGCAGCAGGGACCACCCGGGCTATGGCTACACCTTC.